A single sample is the source of the 28 T cell receptor beta chains below, sequenced in a study of radiation and T cells in renal cell carcinoma. Measured with immunoSEQ multiplex PCR; TCRdb has only the in-frame clones, and not every one. The table lists about 130,000 clones, 65% to 85% of them singletons. The sample's time point: blood 2 weeks post-SBRT. Treatment in this sample: 15 Gy SBRT to primary tumor, nephrectomy 4 weeks later. Source: blood, taken from a patient whose treatment included radiotherapy and nephrectomy. The receptors stem from a middle-aged man with renal cell carcinoma.

The chain couples TRBV5-6 to TRBJ1-2; 8 bases map to TRBD1. The CDR3 length is 14 residues. V dropped 5 bases and J dropped 1; count of bases not matched to a gene: 4. Looked up from germline, CDR1 is SGHDT and CDR2 is YYEEEE. This CDR3 reads CASRPDRVNYGYTF. The CDR3 region has the DNA TGTGCCAGCAGGCCGGACAGGGTTAACTATGGCTACACCTTC.

The rearrangement uses TRBV5-4 and TRBJ1-1; 8 bases are shared with TRBD1. The V and J ends lost 2 bases and 6 bases, in that order; junction bases with no gene match: 3. The CDR3 sequence is 13 residues long. Per the germline V gene, CDR1 is SGHNT and CDR2 is YYREEE (reference sequence). DNA of the CDR3: TGTGCCAGCAGCTTCCAGGGGGCCTCTGAAGCTTTCTTT. This encodes CASSFQGASEAFF.

This clone came up once. The rearrangement links TRBV19 to TRBJ1-1, with TRBD1 matching 10 bases. Trimming cost V 7 bases and J 4 bases; bases outside gene matches: 15. From germline, CDR1 is LNHDA and CDR2 SQIVND (reference sequence). This CDR3 is 17 amino acids long. CDR3 nucleotides: TGTGCCAGTACCGCACTCCCCGACAGGGGGCAGCCCACTGAAGCTTTCTTT. This sequence encodes CASTALPDRGQPTEAFF. Supplemented by reference TRBV19 and TRBJ1-1, the full variable domain reads DGGITQSPKYLFRKEGQNVTLSCEQNLNHDAMYWYRQDPGQGLRLIYYSQIVNDFQKGDIAEGYSVSREKKESFPLTVTSAQKNPTAFYLCASTALPDRGQPTEAFFGQGTRLTVV.

The gene calls are TRBV22-1 and TRBJ1-2. TRBV22-1 is a recognized pseudogene. The CDR3 consists of 16 residues. CDR3 protein: CPGSAHLGLSDYGYTF. The CDR3 coding sequence is TGTCCTGGGAGCGCACATCTCGGGCTCAGCGACTATGGCTACACCTTC.

This clone occurred once. The rearrangement uses TRBV7-6 and TRBJ2-3; TRBD2 aligns across 14 bases. Germline CDR1 SGHVS, CDR2 FNYEAQ. The junction had 12 bases not matched to a gene; V was cut back by 6 bases and J by 4 bases. The CDR3 runs to 18 residues. For the CDR3, the DNA is TGTGCCAGCAGGGAGGTTGGGACTAGCGGGAGTAGGGCAGATACGCAGTATTTT. This translates into CASREVGTSGSRADTQYF.

This clone has a single count. The rearrangement uses TRBV28 and TRBJ2-2; 7 nucleotides line up with TRBD1. This CDR3 is built from 14 residues. Germline V gene sequence: CDR1 MDHEN, CDR2 SYDVKM. The ends lost 4 bases at V and 6 bases at J; junction bases unmatched: 5. The CDR3 reads CASSSGQHSGELFF. CDR3 in DNA: TGTGCCAGCAGTTCGGGACAGCATTCCGGGGAGCTGTTTTTT.

The chain combines TRBV5-8 with TRBJ1-4, with TRBD1 identical over 7 bases. V lost 4 bases, J lost 5 bases, and 8 bases stayed unmatched. The germline CDR1 and CDR2 sequences are SGHTS and YDEGEE. The CDR3 extends over 15 amino acids. The DNA for the CDR3 is TGTGCCAGCAGCCAGAAGGGGGCCGGAAATGAAAAACTGTTTTTT. This codes for CASSQKGAGNEKLFF. Full variable domain (rest looked up from reference TRBV5-8 and TRBJ1-4): EAGVTQSPTHLIKTRGQQATLRCSPISGHTSVYWYQQALGLGLQFLLWYDEGEERNRGNFPPRFSGRQFPNYSSELNVNALELEDSALYLCASSQKGAGNEKLFFGSGTQLSVL.

The chain couples TRBV6-1 to TRBJ2-3, with 9 bases aligning to TRBD2. Trimming removed 2 bases from V and 5 bases from J; junction bases left unmatched: 14. Germline CDR1 reads MNHNS; CDR2 reads SASEGT. CDR3 length: 18 residues. The CDR3 reads CASSERRGSGRGVDTQYF. The CDR3 DNA follows: TGTGCCAGCAGTGAAAGAAGGGGTAGCGGGAGAGGTGTAGATACGCAGTATTTT.

The rearrangement uses TRBV9 and TRBJ1-1; TRBD1 might be the D (6 bases). The CDR3 runs 15 residues. Germline V gives CDR1 SGDLS, CDR2 YYNGEE. V lost 4 bases to trimming and J lost 6 bases, with 19 bases between them. The CDR3 protein is CASSPRGQPTAEAFF. Here the CDR3 DNA reads TGTGCCAGCAGCCCCCGGGGGCAGCCGACGGCTGAAGCTTTCTTT.

The V and J genes are TRBV5-1 and TRBJ2-1; TRBD1 matches 9 bases. V dropped 2 bases and J dropped 5; count of bases not matched to a gene: 5. From germline, CDR1 is SGHRS and CDR2 YFSETQ. The CDR3 is 15 residues long. The CDR3 reads CASSFGQGPDNEQFF. Here the CDR3 DNA reads TGCGCCAGCAGCTTTGGACAGGGGCCAGACAATGAGCAGTTCTTC.

This chain connects TRBV6-1 to TRBJ2-2; no clear D gene. The CDR3 length is 14 residues. CDR1 is MNHNS, CDR2 SASEGT, per germline. V lost 7 bases to trimming and J lost 0 bases, with 9 bases between them. The CDR3 here is CASIDGSNTGELFF. CDR3 bases: TGTGCCAGCATCGACGGATCGAACACCGGGGAGCTGTTTTTT.

CDR3 coding DNA: TGTGCCAGCAGCCGAGTGAGAACTAATGAAAAACTGTTTTTT. Its protein is CASSRVRTNEKLFF. This chain connects TRBV6-5 to TRBJ1-4; no definite D call. The V gene's germline CDR1 is MNHEY and CDR2 SVGAGI. V lost 6 bases, J lost 1 base, and 9 bases lay in between. The CDR3 spans 14 residues.

The chain is built from TRBV4-1 and TRBJ2-7; D possibly matches TRBD1 or TRBD2 (7 bases each). The CDR3 runs to 14 residues. CDR1 and CDR2 from the germline V gene are MGHRA and YSYEKL. V shed 4 bases and J shed 6 bases, with 16 bases lying between them. This chain's CDR3 is CASSLTGVAGEQYF. CDR3 sequence (DNA): TGCGCCAGCAGCCTCACAGGGGTAGCGGGCGAGCAGTACTTC.

As DNA, the CDR3 is TGTGCCATCAGTGAGGAGCAGGGGTGGTCTAGTTCACCCCTCCACTTT. Amino acid sequence: CAISEEQGWSSSPLHF. The chain is built from TRBV10-3 and TRBJ1-6; weak D call: TRBD1 (6 bases). CDR1 is ENHRY, CDR2 SYGVKD, per germline. V was pared by 2 bases and J by 9 bases, with 17 bases between. CDR3 size: 16 residues.

This clone showed up many times. The identical CDR3 is also encoded by other nucleotide sequences in the sample. The chain couples TRBV18 to TRBJ2-5, with D hard to call. The CDR3 sequence is 12 residues long. V shed 3 bases and J shed 0 bases, with 2 bases lying between them. Germline-derived CDR1 and CDR2 are KGHSH and LQKENI. CDR3 in amino acids: CASSPYQETQYF. CDR3 DNA: TGTGCCAGCTCACCCTACCAAGAGACCCAGTACTTC.

This clone appeared once. This chain joins TRBV18 and TRBJ1-5; tentatively, D is TRBD1 (5 bases). V lost 6 bases and J lost 1, with 16 bases in between. Per the germline V gene, CDR1 is KGHSH and CDR2 is LQKENI. The CDR3 totals 16 residues. The CDR3 loop is CASSDLVPGSNQPQHF. The CDR3 nucleotides read TGTGCCAGCTCGGACTTAGTCCCAGGGAGCAATCAGCCCCAGCATTTT. Drawing the rest from reference TRBV18 and TRBJ1-5, the complete variable domain is NAGVMQNPRHLVRRRGQEARLRCSPMKGHSHVYWYRQLPEEGLKFMVYLQKENIIDESGMPKERFSAEFPKEGPSILRIQQVVRGDSAAYFCASSDLVPGSNQPQHFGDGTRLSIL.

The DNA of the CDR3 is TGTGCCAGCACCCTCTTTGGTGCGGGAGGTACAGATACGCAGTATTTT. Translating it yields CASTLFGAGGTDTQYF. The chain joins TRBV5-4 to TRBJ2-3; 8 nucleotides line up with TRBD2. The V segment lost 6 bases and the J segment 3 bases; nucleotides outside the gene matches: 12. The germline V gene encodes CDR1 SGHNT and CDR2 YYREEE (reference sequence). CDR3 length: 16 residues.

The chain combines TRBV6-5 with TRBJ1-2; D is perhaps TRBD1 (6 bases). In germline, CDR1 is MNHEY, CDR2 SVGAGI. This CDR3 comprises 13 residues. V lost 6 bases to trimming and J lost 8 bases, with 16 bases between them. CDR3 region: CASRDRQASGYTF. The CDR3 DNA sequence: TGTGCCAGCAGGGACAGACAGGCCTCGGGCTACACCTTC.

The chain recombines TRBV6-5 with TRBJ2-2; D is ambiguous. The germline V gene encodes CDR1 MNHEY and CDR2 SVGAGI. The CDR3 contains 11 residues. Trimming removed 6 bases at V and 7 bases at J, with 6 bases between. The CDR3 region has the DNA TGTGCCAGCAGCAAAATCGGGGAGCTGTTTTTT. It yields the protein CASSKIGELFF.

The gene calls are TRBV5-1 and TRBJ1-2, with unresolved D. The CDR3 totals 15 residues. Trimming removed 0 bases from V and 7 bases from J, with 16 bases in between. Per germline, CDR1 SGHRS and CDR2 YFSETQ. Here the CDR3 DNA reads TGCGCCAGCAGCTTGGCGGGATCCGTGAGTGGTGGCTACACCTTC. It is translated as CASSLAGSVSGGYTF. The variable domain in full, with the rest retrieved from reference TRBV5-1 and TRBJ1-2, is KAGVTQTPRYLIKTRGQQVTLSCSPISGHRSVSWYQQTPGQGLQFLFEYFSETQRNKGNFPGRFSGRQFSNSRSEMNVSTLELGDSALYLCASSLAGSVSGGYTFGSGTRLTVV.

The chain uses TRBV7-2 and TRBJ1-1; no clear D gene. The V gene's germline CDR1 is SGHTA and CDR2 FQGNSA. The CDR3 spans 14 residues. V was trimmed by 2 bases and J by 4 bases, leaving 11 bases between them. The CDR3 here is CASSLRRVGTEAFF. The CDR3 DNA follows: TGTGCCAGCAGCTTAAGACGGGTGGGCACTGAAGCTTTCTTT.

The CDR3 reads CSGLWGREAFF. For the CDR3, the DNA is TGCAGTGGTCTATGGGGTCGAGAGGCTTTCTTT. The genes are TRBV29-1 and TRBJ1-1; no clear D gene. The V gene's germline CDR1 is SQVTM and CDR2 ANQGSEA. The CDR3 is 11 amino acids.

This chain joins TRBV5-6 and TRBJ1-2; D may be TRBD1 (5 bases). The CDR3 loop spans 12 amino acids. V was cut by 4 bases and J by 4 bases, with 8 bases left in between. CDR1 and CDR2 from the germline V gene are SGHDT and YYEEEE. This chain's CDR3 is CASSGGVYGYTF. CDR3 bases: TGTGCCAGCAGCGGGGGGGTCTATGGCTACACCTTC.

This chain links TRBV5-1 with TRBJ2-3; D gene ambiguous. The CDR3 length is 16 residues. Germline loops: CDR1 SGHRS, CDR2 YFSETQ. V lost 0 bases and J lost 1, with 12 bases in between. The CDR3 loop is CASSLGVEQRTDTQYF. The CDR3 coding sequence is TGCGCCAGCAGCTTGGGAGTCGAGCAGCGCACAGATACGCAGTATTTT.

This clone appeared once. The rearrangement links TRBV28 to TRBJ2-2, with D maybe TRBD2 (6 bases). The CDR3 sequence is 15 residues long. V was pared by 5 bases and J by 3 bases, with 13 bases between. The germline CDR1 and CDR2 sequences are MDHEN and SYDVKM. DNA of the CDR3: TGTGCCAGCAGTGCGGCGGGGCTATACACCGGGGAGCTGTTTTTT. Amino acids: CASSAAGLYTGELFF.

The chain uses TRBV7-9 and TRBJ2-2; tentatively, D is TRBD2 (6 bases). This CDR3 comprises 13 residues. V shed 4 bases and J shed 6 bases, with 9 bases lying between them. The germline V gene encodes CDR1 SEHNR and CDR2 FQNEAQ (reference sequence). The CDR3 is CASSSIAAGELFF. DNA of the CDR3: TGTGCCAGCAGCTCGATAGCGGCCGGGGAGCTGTTTTTT.

For this clone: One end of the junction is discordant with germline, which a read error may explain. The CDR3 spells CASSLASGPNTGELFF. DNA of the CDR3: TGTGCTAGCAGCTTAGCTAGCGGGCCGAACACCGGGGAGCTGTTTTTT. The chain couples TRBV7-7 to TRBJ2-2; 8 bases match TRBD2. This CDR3 spans 16 amino acids. CDR1 is SSHAT, CDR2 FNYEAQ, per germline (reference sequence).

The chain has TRBV6-5 and TRBJ2-7; D is undetermined. There are 15 residues in the CDR3. The V end lost 0 bases, the J end lost 0 bases, and 9 bases lay between the germline ends. Germline loops: CDR1 MNHEY, CDR2 SVGAGI. The CDR3 nucleotides read TGTGCCAGCAGTTACTCAAGCTACACCTCCTACGAGCAGTACTTC. Amino acid sequence: CASSYSSYTSYEQYF.